This TCR beta chain was sequenced for a study of cytomegalovirus exposure and HLA in healthy donors (dated by TCRdb to about 2017). A note on the overall study: According to an earlier analysis of 550 to 700 of the donors, 200 million or so T cells yielded roughly 110 million unique TCR beta sequences and about 300 Gb of sequence data. Donor age, sex, ethnicity and CMV serostatus were compiled together with the repertoire data. Among approximately 370 genotyped donors of the cohort, an average of approximately 220,000 unique TCR beta nucleotide sequences was sequenced per donor, of which roughly 17% were non-productive. HLA typing included class I and class II loci at four-digit resolution. An earlier analysis of nearly 600 of the donors applied high-throughput TCR beta sequencing to assess whether each TCR beta V gene segment acted as functional or pseudogenic. High-throughput TCR immunosequencing, statistical association of individual TCRs with disease status, and machine learning were combined to predict cytomegalovirus infection status. Among the roughly 430 genotyped donors, around 81% belonged to the genetic ancestry cluster associated with self-reported Caucasian donors. The study used immunosequencing to profile the T cell repertoires of more than 650 subjects and linked those repertoires to cytomegalovirus serostatus. A handful of DR-DQ haplotypes were treated as single units for association and clustering because of strong linkage in the cohort. Every repertoire in the discovery cohort had been generated on one and the same sequencing platform. About 310 gigabases of sequencing data and 78 million or so unique TCR sequences were included in an early release covering several hundred HLA-typed donors. Typing coverage varied by locus: roughly 620-640 donors for A, B, C, DRB1 and DQB1; roughly 500 for DQA1; more than 600 for DPA1; 400 to 480 for DPB1. The study was designed to test whether signatures of past pathogen exposure could be identified by cataloging public T cell receptors. A separate validation cohort of approximately 130 different subjects was used in addition to the approximately 640-subject first cohort. Rather than drawing on any new phenotypic data, the later analysis identified candidate immune exposures from TCR beta sequences and the way those sequences occurred across donors. In a later genetic analysis, genome-wide SNP genotypes for about three fifths of the 666 donors were used, and that subset was treated as a discovery cohort. In a later analysis, previously published TCR beta repertoires from fewer than 750 donors were re-analyzed and high-resolution HLA genotyping was added so that TCR occurrence patterns could be studied.

In total, roughly 710 healthy bone marrow donors made up the cohort. At the time of sampling, all cohort members were nominally healthy, though unrecorded immune exposures were likely present. The donor was CMV seronegative and belonged to the group of roughly 330 seronegative cohort members. A peripheral blood sample was collected from each donor, and TCR beta sequencing was performed on peripheral blood mononuclear cells. Genomic DNA was extracted from the blood cell samples with the Qiagen DNeasy Blood Extraction Kit. The library relied on the immunoSEQ multiplex PCR assay. For the multiplex PCR, a mixture combining 60 forward primers for TCR Vbeta segments and 13 reverse primers for TCR Jbeta segments was used. A multiplex PCR assay on genomic DNA amplified the CDR3 region of rearranged TCR beta genes. Amplified TCR beta libraries were sequenced as 87-base-pair reads on the Illumina HiSeq System. The original pipeline was this. A later analysis tallied tens of millions of unique TCR beta chains across the 600 to 700 repertoires, and approximately 11 million of those chains were shared by two or more donors. To remove PCR and sequencing errors, raw reads were error-corrected and collapsed into unique sequences using a nearest-neighbor algorithm that merged closely related sequences. Alignment of CDR3 sequences to IMGT reference sequences was used to assign V, D and J gene segments. For a sequence to be retained, a match of at least six nucleotides to both a V gene segment and a J gene segment was required. Rearrangements were classified as productive when the CDR3 lacked stop codons and remained in frame with V and J, and all other rearrangements were classified as non-productive. CDR3 was defined according to IMGT convention as the region running from the second conserved V-encoded cysteine to the conserved J-encoded phenylalanine. The earlier analysis of about 590 of the donors excluded sequences that lacked an unambiguous match to a single V gene segment. An earlier analysis of under 750 of the donors called V segments functional above 56.7% productive rearrangements and segregating when the between-donor standard deviation exceeded 5%. A statistical classification framework was developed to diagnose cytomegalovirus status using the catalog of TCR beta chain sequences. In a later analysis, V and J genes were assigned by comparing TCR nucleotide sequences against IMGT/GENE-DB human TR gene sequences. A later analysis assigned CDR3 sequences and most-parsimonious VDJ recombination scenarios with the TCRdist pipeline. In a later analysis, every TCR beta chain was defined by the combination of its CDR3 amino acid sequence and its V-gene family, and reads without a unique V-gene family were dropped. To address suspected cross-contamination and a sequencing artifact, a later analysis removed several hundred highly shared, low-generation-probability nucleotide sequences. In a later analysis, a clonal expansion index for each public chain was calculated from normalized within-repertoire ranks of inferred template counts. In a later analysis, generation probabilities were computed using a VDJ recombination model fitted to out-of-frame rearrangements, and the results were checked against IGoR. Hypergeometric tests were used in a later analysis to score TCR-TCR, TCR-HLA and TCR-CMV co-occurrence, with a repertoire-size bias correction applied to the TCR pairs. A later analysis estimated false discovery rates by permuting HLA or CMV assignments 20 times. In a later analysis, co-occurring TCRs were grouped using DBSCAN, and TCRdist sequence similarity was added for clustering within HLA-allele-positive subsets. Repertoires with fewer than 30,000 or more than 120,000 public chains were left out of co-occurrence clustering, as were a handful of repertoires with anomalous nucleotide sharing. Held by TCRdb, this immuneACCESS table contains in-frame sequences only and omits some clones. Under half of the omission traces to an unresolved V gene where checked; the cause of the rest is unknown. V, J and clone size are taken as reported in that table, and D and trimming were inferred from the DNA itself. The table held for this sample gives tens of thousands of clones. The ten largest clones add up to 3% to 4% of the sample.

On this clone: The specificity of this receptor is unknown.

Study-wide conclusions, independent of this receptor: Because counts were too low, about 15 rarely observed V segments, including chromosome 9 orphons, were left out of the earlier analysis of about 500 of the donors. It was suggested by the authors that the approach could potentially be generalized to other disease states and immunological phenotypes. According to a later analysis, parvovirus B19, influenza, CMV and Epstein-Barr virus appeared linked to several top co-occurrence clusters. In the study, around 160 TCR beta chains were listed as associated with cytomegalovirus. A cluster of highly shared sequence variants was judged likely to represent a technical artifact of the sequencing pipeline. In a later analysis, TCR association rates were found to vary across HLA loci, with the most associated TCRs seen for DRB1 alleles and the fewest for HLA-C alleles. Because some donors lacked HLA typing at each locus, the association tests relied only on the typed subset. Compared with equally common non-associated chains, HLA-associated TCR beta chains in a later analysis were more clonally expanded and had lower generation probabilities. In an earlier analysis of some 550 of the donors, most TCR beta V segments were observed in productive rearrangements about 87% or about 30% of the time, broadly matching IMGT annotations. Assigning TCR associations to individual alleles was difficult when HLA alleles, especially DR and DQ, strongly co-occurred. The cohort was sequenced for TCR beta chains only, and without alpha or paired-chain data the features that could be detected were limited. According to a later genetic analysis, donors in an Asian-associated ancestry cluster had fewer N-insertions in productive TCRs than the approximately 670-donor mean. A few of the identified cytomegalovirus-associated TCR beta chains were confirmed in vitro to be specific for cytomegalovirus antigens. Presence/absence analyses assumed roughly uniform sequencing depth across donors, an assumption that may not hold. A further reported finding was that TCR beta sequences accurately predicted the HLA-A and HLA-B alleles for most subjects in the first cohort. Correlated functional status among segregating V segments might be attributable to linkage disequilibrium, but an unknown experimental factor could not be ruled out. Cytomegalovirus status was reported to be diagnosed by the classifier with high specificity and sensitivity in both the original and validation cohorts. The only immune exposure information available for the cohort was CMV serostatus. An association between a missense DCLRE1C variant and V-gene and J-gene trimming of TCR beta chains was found in a later genetic analysis and replicated in an independent cohort. Across donors, most TCR sequences were observed very rarely, whereas some public TCRs were present in many individuals. Specific HLA alleles were associated with around 18,000 TCR beta sequences at a false discovery rate of 0.05 in a later analysis. In a later analysis, most CMV-associated TCR beta chains were found to appear HLA-restricted, with HLA associations seemingly driven largely by CMV exposure.

The source of this sequence is a man aged 40-55 years in good health and CMV-seronegative. The sequenced material came from PBMCs.

The encoded CDR3 is CASSRDRGIGNTIYF. The DNA sequence is given as TGTGCCAGCAGCCGTGACAGGGGTATTGGAAACACCATATATTTT. The rearrangement joined TRBV14 to TRBJ1-3, and 8 bases in between align with TRBD1. The germline V gene gives CDR1 as SGHDN and CDR2 as FVKESK. From cysteine to phenylalanine, the CDR3 is 15 amino acids long. Here the CDR3 DNA is all that survives: 45 bases in frame from base 1. V is trimmed back by 4 bases and J by 3 bases, and the junction contains 5 bases that no gene match accounts for.